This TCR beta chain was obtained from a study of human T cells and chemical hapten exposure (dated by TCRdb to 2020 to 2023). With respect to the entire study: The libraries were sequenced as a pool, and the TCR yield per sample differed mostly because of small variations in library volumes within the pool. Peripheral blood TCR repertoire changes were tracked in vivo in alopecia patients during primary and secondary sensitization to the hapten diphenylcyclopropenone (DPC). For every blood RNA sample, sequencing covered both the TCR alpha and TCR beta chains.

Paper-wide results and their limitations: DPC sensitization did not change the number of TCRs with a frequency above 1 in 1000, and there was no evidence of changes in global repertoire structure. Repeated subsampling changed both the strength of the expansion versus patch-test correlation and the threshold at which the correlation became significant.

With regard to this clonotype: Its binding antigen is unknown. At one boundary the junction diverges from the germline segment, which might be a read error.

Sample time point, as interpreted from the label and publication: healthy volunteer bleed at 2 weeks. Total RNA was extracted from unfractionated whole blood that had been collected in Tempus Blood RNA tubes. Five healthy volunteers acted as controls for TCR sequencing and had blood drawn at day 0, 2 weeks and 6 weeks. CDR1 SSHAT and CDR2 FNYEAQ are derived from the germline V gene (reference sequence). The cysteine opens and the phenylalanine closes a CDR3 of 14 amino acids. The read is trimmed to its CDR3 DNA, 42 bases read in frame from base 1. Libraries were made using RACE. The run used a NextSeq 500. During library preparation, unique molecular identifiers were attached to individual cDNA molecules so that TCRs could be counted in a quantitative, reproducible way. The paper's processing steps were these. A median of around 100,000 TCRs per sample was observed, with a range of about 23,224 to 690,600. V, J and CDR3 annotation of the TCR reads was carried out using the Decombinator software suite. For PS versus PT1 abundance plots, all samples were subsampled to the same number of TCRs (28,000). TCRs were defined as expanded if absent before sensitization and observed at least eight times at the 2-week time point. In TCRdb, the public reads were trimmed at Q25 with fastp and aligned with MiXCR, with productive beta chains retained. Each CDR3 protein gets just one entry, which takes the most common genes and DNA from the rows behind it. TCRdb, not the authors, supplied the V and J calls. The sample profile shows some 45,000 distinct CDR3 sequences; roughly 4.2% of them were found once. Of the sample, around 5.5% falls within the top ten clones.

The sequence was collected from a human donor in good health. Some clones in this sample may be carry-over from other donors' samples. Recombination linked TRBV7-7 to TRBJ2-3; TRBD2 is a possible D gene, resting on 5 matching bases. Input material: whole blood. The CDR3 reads CASSYRWGADTQYF. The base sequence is TGTGCTAGCAGCTACCGCTGGGGAGCAGATACGCAGTATTTT.